This passage covers 29 T cell receptor beta chains from one sample sequenced in a study of a mutant IDH1 vaccine in newly diagnosed glioma. The antigens for these receptors are not known. Sequenced by immunoSEQ multiplex PCR; TCRdb stores in-frame clones only, minus some. This sample has about 29,000 clones, with roughly 87% found just once. Time point of the sample: week 5, during vaccination. The investigators gave 300 ug of mutant IDH1 20-mer peptide in each vaccine dose, together with topical imiquimod. Here the sequenced sample was peripheral blood mononuclear cells (PBMCs), taken from a glioma patient whose treatment included an IDH1 peptide vaccine. These receptors were collected from a woman aged 40 to 50 with glioma. Some clones in this sample may be carry-over from other donors' samples.

This chain joins TRBV6-5 and TRBJ1-1, with D possibly being TRBD1 (5 bases). The CDR3 spans 13 residues. V lost 2 bases to trimming and J lost 4 bases, with 8 bases between them. Germline V gene lookup returns CDR1 MNHEY and CDR2 SVGAGI. The CDR3 loop reads CASSYGGATEAFF. DNA of the CDR3: TGTGCCAGCAGTTACGGAGGGGCCACTGAAGCTTTCTTT.

The rearrangement joins TRBV28 to TRBJ1-2, with a tentative D call TRBD1 (5 bases). The germline V and J ends were trimmed by 3 bases and 6 bases, with 14 bases remaining between them. The CDR3 is 14 residues long. CDR1 is MDHEN and CDR2 is SYDVKM in the germline V gene. In nucleotides, the CDR3 is TGTGCCAGCAGTTTGGGGGTTTCCGGGGATGGCTACACCTTC. This sequence encodes CASSLGVSGDGYTF.

This clone has just a few counts. The chain employs TRBV2 and TRBJ2-7; D is perhaps TRBD1 (5 bases). Germline V gene sequence: CDR1 SNHLY, CDR2 FYNNEI. The CDR3 length is 14 residues. V shed 5 bases and J shed 0 bases, with 11 bases lying between them. The DNA of the CDR3 is TGTGCCAGCAGTACAGGCTCCCTCTCCTACGAGCAGTACTTC. It encodes CASSTGSLSYEQYF.

This clone came up a few times. For the CDR3, the DNA is TGTGCCAGCAGCTTAGCGGCGAGCGCACTGTACCAGCAAGAGACCCAGTACTTC. Translating gives CASSLAASALYQQETQYF. The chain has TRBV7-9 and TRBJ2-5; D uncertain. The germline V gene has CDR1 SEHNR and CDR2 FQNEAQ (reference sequence). V was shortened by 0 bases and J by 2 bases, with 19 bases between the two germline ends. CDR3 length equals 18 residues.

CDR3 nucleotide sequence: TGCGCCAGCAGCCCCGGGGACCGGGATCGAGGAAACACCATATATTTT. Translation: CASSPGDRDRGNTIYF. The gene calls are TRBV4-3 and TRBJ1-3, with D perhaps TRBD1 (5 bases). Germline lookup yields CDR1 LGHNA and CDR2 YSLEER. The length of the CDR3 is 16 residues. Trimming shortened V by 4 bases and J by 4 bases, and 17 bases separated the two germline ends.

V is TRBV19 and J is TRBJ1-2; 8 nucleotides line up with TRBD1. Trimming removed 5 bases from V and 5 bases from J; junction bases left unmatched: 7. Germline CDR1 is LNHDA and CDR2 is SQIVND (reference sequence). CDR3 length: 14 amino acids. DNA of the CDR3: TGTGCCAGTAGTTTGCGACAGGGGCCTTATGGCTACACCTTC. This codes for CASSLRQGPYGYTF.

The chain is built from TRBV4-3 and TRBJ1-2; possibly TRBD1 for D (5 bases). Germline lookup yields CDR1 LGHNA and CDR2 YSLEER. The CDR3 is made up of 14 amino acids. Trimming took off 3 bases at V and 4 bases at J, with 12 bases between the two ends. The CDR3 region is CASSQNGAVYGYTF. For the CDR3, the DNA is TGCGCCAGCAGCCAGAACGGGGCGGTCTATGGCTACACCTTC.

This chain joins TRBV5-4 and TRBJ2-5; D possibly corresponds to TRBD2 (5 bases). The germline CDR1 and CDR2 sequences are SGHNT and YYREEE (reference sequence). The V end lost 5 bases, the J end lost 3 bases, and 14 bases lay between the germline ends. The CDR3 has 14 residues. The CDR3 reads CASRAAQRKETQYF. CDR3 coding DNA: TGTGCCAGCAGGGCGGCGCAGCGGAAAGAGACCCAGTACTTC.

This clone has only one observation. The genes are TRBV7-9 and TRBJ2-1, with 11 bases matching TRBD2. This CDR3 contains 18 residues. CDR1 is SEHNR, CDR2 FQNEAQ, per germline (reference sequence). Trimming removed 7 bases from V and 0 bases from J; junction bases left unmatched: 11. The CDR3 sequence: CASTGGTSGPSSYNEQFF. In nucleotides, the CDR3 is TGTGCCAGCACGGGCGGGACTAGCGGACCGAGCTCCTACAATGAGCAGTTCTTC.

This clone was seen a handful of times. This chain links TRBV6-1 with TRBJ2-5; 7 bases map to TRBD2. Germline-derived CDR1 and CDR2 are MNHNS and SASEGT. V was pared by 6 bases and J by 5 bases, with 9 bases of the junction left unmatched. The CDR3 is made up of 14 amino acids. The CDR3 coding sequence is TGTGCCAGCAGACGCCCCGGGGAGGGGGAGACCCAGTACTTC. Amino acid sequence: CASRRPGEGETQYF.

The rearrangement uses TRBV5-6 and TRBJ1-5; a weak D match, TRBD1 (5 bases). The CDR3 has 15 residues. Germline values: CDR1 SGHDT, CDR2 YYEEEE. V lost 2 bases to trimming and J lost 4 bases, with 13 bases between them. The CDR3 is CASSFRQGGNQPQHF. CDR3 bases: TGTGCCAGCAGCTTTAGGCAGGGAGGAAATCAGCCCCAGCATTTT.

Here the CDR3 reads CASSSQGERYEQYF. The DNA for the CDR3 is TGTGCCAGCAGTTCACAGGGGGAAAGGTACGAGCAGTACTTC. The V call is TRBV2, the J call TRBJ2-7, with 8 bases aligning to TRBD1. This CDR3 region has 14 residues. Looked up from germline, CDR1 is SNHLY and CDR2 is FYNNEI. V shed 5 bases and J 4 bases; nucleotides not matched to a gene: 7.

V usage is TRBV6-5 and J usage is TRBJ1-4; 7 nucleotides align to TRBD1. J was trimmed by 7 bases and V by 6 bases; bases with no gene match: 8. CDR3 length equals 14 residues. Looked up from germline, CDR1 is MNHEY and CDR2 is SVGAGI. The CDR3: CASSLNRGGEKLFF. In DNA, the CDR3 is TGTGCCAGCAGCCTTAACAGGGGAGGTGAAAAACTGTTTTTT.

CDR3 DNA sequence: TGTGCCAGCAGCTTAAGTGTAGGTGGATCTGGAAACACCATATATTTT. This encodes CASSLSVGGSGNTIYF. The V and J genes are TRBV5-5 and TRBJ1-3; D call uncertain. The CDR3 covers 16 residues. V dropped 2 bases and J dropped 1 base, with 13 bases sitting between them. Germline V gene lookup returns CDR1 SGHKS and CDR2 YYEKEE (reference sequence).

This clone was found once. The J gene is TRBJ1-2, the V gene TRBV9; D is uncertain. CDR1 SGDLS and CDR2 YYNGEE come from the germline V gene. The CDR3 is 15 residues long. V shed 2 bases and J shed 2 bases, with 13 bases lying between them. The chain's CDR3 is CASSVGFGTNYGYTF. The CDR3 DNA follows: TGTGCCAGCAGCGTTGGATTCGGTACCAACTATGGCTACACCTTC.

The chain has TRBV29-1 and TRBJ2-7; 10 positions agree with TRBD1. Germline V gene data show CDR1 as SQVTM and CDR2 as ANQGSEA. The CDR3 consists of 14 residues. Trimming took 7 bases from V and 7 from J; bases not matched to a gene: 13. CDR3 in amino acids: CSARSGTGEREQYF. CDR3 in DNA: TGCAGCGCTAGATCCGGGACAGGGGAGCGGGAGCAGTACTTC.

The chain is built from TRBV14 and TRBJ2-3; tentatively, D is TRBD1 (6 bases). Germline V gives CDR1 SGHDN, CDR2 FVKESK. The CDR3 consists of 15 residues. Trimming stripped 4 bases from V and 2 bases from J, with 13 bases between. The CDR3 here is CASSLRTGHTDTQYF. CDR3 nucleotide sequence: TGTGCCAGCAGCCTTCGGACGGGACACACAGATACGCAGTATTTT.

As for this clone: Compared with germline, one end of the junction differs, possibly owing to a read error. This chain uses TRBV11-2 with TRBJ1-1, with D maybe TRBD1 (5 bases). CDR1 SGHAT and CDR2 FQNNGV come from the germline V gene. This CDR3 comprises 13 residues. The chain's CDR3 is CASSLSGDRFAKF. DNA for the CDR3: TGTGCCAGCAGCTTGTCGGGGGACCGCTTTGCTAAATTT. The full variable domain, completed using reference TRBV11-2 and TRBJ1-1, is EAGVAQSPRYKIIEKRQSVAFWCNPISGHATLYWYQQILGQGPKLLIQFQNNGVVDDSQLPKDRFSAERLKGVDSTLKIQPAKLEDSAVYLCASSLSGDRFAKFGQGTRLTVV.

This rearrangement joins TRBV9 to TRBJ2-6, with a weak D call TRBD1 (6 bases). This CDR3 is 18 amino acids long. CDR1 SGDLS and CDR2 YYNGEE come from the germline V gene. V gave up 4 bases and J gave up 4 bases, with 21 bases separating them. CDR3 DNA: TGTGCCAGCAGCCCCCAGGCACAGGGATCATCAGGGGCCAACGTCCTGACTTTC. Translated, it gives CASSPQAQGSSGANVLTF.

This clone was detected once. J is TRBJ1-3 and V is TRBV4-3, with D maybe TRBD1 (5 bases). V gave up 0 bases and J gave up 1 base, with 7 bases separating them. CDR1 is LGHNA and CDR2 is YSLEER in the germline V gene. CDR3 size: 15 residues. CDR3 DNA sequence: TGCGCCAGCAGCCAAGATGGGGGATCTGGAAACACCATATATTTT. This translates into CASSQDGGSGNTIYF.

The rearrangement joins TRBV18 to TRBJ1-1, with 9 positions matching TRBD1. CDR3 length: 16 residues. Germline values: CDR1 KGHSH, CDR2 LQKENI. The ends lost 4 bases at V and 2 bases at J; junction bases unmatched: 8. CDR3 loop: CASSQGTGRGNTEAFF. The CDR3 coding sequence is TGTGCCAGCTCACAAGGGACAGGGAGGGGAAACACTGAAGCTTTCTTT.

The chain is built from TRBV2 and TRBJ1-2; D is perhaps TRBD1 (5 bases). V was pared by 4 bases and J by 10 bases, with 16 bases between. This CDR3 has 13 amino acids. Germline V gene lookup returns CDR1 SNHLY and CDR2 FYNNEI. CDR3 sequence (DNA): TGTGCCAGCAGTGGCGACAGCCTAACCTCCTACACCTTC. Its translation: CASSGDSLTSYTF.

The chain is built from TRBV6-6 and TRBJ2-5, with 10 bases matching TRBD2. In germline, CDR1 is MNHNY, CDR2 SVGAGI (reference sequence). The CDR3 has 15 amino acids. J gave up 5 bases and V 2 bases, and 5 bases lay outside the gene matches. Here the CDR3 DNA reads TGTGCCAGCAGTTACGCTAGCGGGAGTTTGGAGACCCAGTACTTC. It specifies CASSYASGSLETQYF.

The chain combines TRBV5-4 with TRBJ1-1; no firm D call. Germline CDR1 reads SGHNT; CDR2 reads YYREEE (reference sequence). The CDR3 runs to 14 residues. V was clipped by 4 bases and J by 3 bases, with 13 bases between them. The CDR3 coding sequence is TGTGCCAGCAGCGTGACCGGGAAAGACACTGAAGCTTTCTTT. This sequence encodes CASSVTGKDTEAFF.

The chain employs TRBV6-1 and TRBJ1-1; possible D gene TRBD1, 5 bases. The CDR3 has 13 amino acids. V dropped 1 base and J dropped 10 bases, with 13 bases sitting between them. Germline CDR1 reads MNHNS; CDR2 reads SASEGT. CDR3 region: CASSEGRGTGAFF. In nucleotides, the CDR3 is TGTGCCAGCAGTGAAGGAAGGGGTACGGGAGCTTTCTTT.

The chain is built from TRBV4-3 and TRBJ2-1; TRBD2 agrees at 7 bases. The CDR3 has 16 amino acids. V lost 4 bases and J lost 8; bases outside the gene matches: 14. Germline lookup yields CDR1 LGHNA and CDR2 YSLEER. The CDR3 region has the DNA TGCGCCAGCAGCCCGACGACTAGCCGGTCGGGGGATGAGCAGTTCTTC. Residues: CASSPTTSRSGDEQFF.

This rearrangement joins TRBV19 to TRBJ1-2; no firm D call. The CDR3 sequence is 14 residues long. Germline CDR1 and CDR2: LNHDA and SQIVND (reference sequence). Trimming took 5 bases from V and 2 from J, leaving 12 bases between them. The CDR3 nucleotides are TGTGCCAGTAGTCGGCGAAACCTCAACTATGGCTACACCTTC. This gives the protein CASSRRNLNYGYTF.

CDR3 sequence (DNA): TGTGCCAGCAGTTTAAATGCTGATAGCAATCAGCCCCAGCATTTT. Translated: CASSLNADSNQPQHF. The chain links TRBV28 to TRBJ1-5; D is unclear. Trimming removed 2 bases at V and 0 bases at J, with 8 bases between. The CDR3 length is 15 residues. Looked up from germline, CDR1 is MDHEN and CDR2 is SYDVKM. The whole variable domain, filled in from reference TRBV28 and TRBJ1-5, reads DVKVTQSSRYLVKRTGEKVFLECVQDMDHENMFWYRQDPGLGLRLIYFSYDVKMKEKGDIPEGYSVSREKKERFSLILESASTNQTSMYLCASSLNADSNQPQHFGDGTRLSIL.

V usage is TRBV7-8 and J usage is TRBJ2-3; a possible D gene is TRBD1 (5 bases). The CDR3 runs 15 residues. Germline loops: CDR1 SGHVS, CDR2 FQNEAQ. Trimming shortened V by 6 bases and J by 4 bases, and 17 bases separated the two germline ends. CDR3: CASRSQGSGPDTQYF. The CDR3, as DNA: TGTGCCAGCAGGTCTCAGGGATCGGGCCCAGATACGCAGTATTTT.